The entry below gives a single T cell receptor beta chain sequence along with its context. Its antigen is currently unknown. This record belongs to a study of shared clonotypes between healthy human individuals. Study information: Every donor yielded three CD4 naive, three CD4 memory, two CD8 naive and one CD8 memory plate.

Produced via immunoSEQ multiplex PCR; TCRdb's table is partial and in-frame only. The sample shows some 2,400,000 clones, approximately 96% of them seen only once. The CDR3 is made up of 15 amino acids. The ends were cut back, 1 base at V and 3 bases at J, with 10 bases in the middle. Germline assignment: CDR1 SEHNR and CDR2 FQNEAQ (reference sequence). Study-wide results and caveats: A generally larger estimated richness was seen in naive subsets than in memory subsets.

The sequence was obtained from a man in his late teens or twenties in good health. The sample consisted of naive CD4+ T cells sorted from blood. Stated subset: CD45RA+ positively selected. V usage is TRBV7-9 and J usage is TRBJ2-1; no clear D. The CDR3 nucleotides read TGTGCCAGCAGCTTAGGGCCTTCCCTCTACAATGAGCAGTTCTTC. This encodes CASSLGPSLYNEQFF.